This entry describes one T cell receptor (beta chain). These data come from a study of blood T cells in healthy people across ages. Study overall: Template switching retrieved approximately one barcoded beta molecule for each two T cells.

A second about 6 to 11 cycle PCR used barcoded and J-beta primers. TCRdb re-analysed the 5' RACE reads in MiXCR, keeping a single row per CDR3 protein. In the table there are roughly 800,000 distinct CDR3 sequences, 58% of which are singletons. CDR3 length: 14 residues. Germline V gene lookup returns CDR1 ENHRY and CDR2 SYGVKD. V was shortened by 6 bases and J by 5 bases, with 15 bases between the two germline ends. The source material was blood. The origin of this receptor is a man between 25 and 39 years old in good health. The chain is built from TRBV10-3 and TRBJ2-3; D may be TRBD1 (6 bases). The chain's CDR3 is CAISVDSRQDTQYF. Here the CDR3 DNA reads TGTGCCATCAGCGTGGACAGCCGTCAAGATACGCAGTATTTT.